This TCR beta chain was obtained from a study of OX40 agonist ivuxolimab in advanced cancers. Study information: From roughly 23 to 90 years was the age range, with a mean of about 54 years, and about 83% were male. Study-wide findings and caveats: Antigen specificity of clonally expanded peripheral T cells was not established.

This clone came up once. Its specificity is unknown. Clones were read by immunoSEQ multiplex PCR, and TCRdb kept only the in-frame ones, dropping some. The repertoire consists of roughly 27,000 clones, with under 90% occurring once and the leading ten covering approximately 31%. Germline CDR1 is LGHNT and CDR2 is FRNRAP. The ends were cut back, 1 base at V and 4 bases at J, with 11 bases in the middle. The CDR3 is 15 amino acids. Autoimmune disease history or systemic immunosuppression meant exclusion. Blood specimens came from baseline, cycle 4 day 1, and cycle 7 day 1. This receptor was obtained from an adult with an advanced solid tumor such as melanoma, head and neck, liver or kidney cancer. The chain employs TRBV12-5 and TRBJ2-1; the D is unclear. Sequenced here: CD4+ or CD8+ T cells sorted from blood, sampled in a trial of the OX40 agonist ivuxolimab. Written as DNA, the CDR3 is TGTGCTAGTGGTTTGGCGCCGGCATTTTACAATGAGCAGTTCTTC. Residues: CASGLAPAFYNEQFF.